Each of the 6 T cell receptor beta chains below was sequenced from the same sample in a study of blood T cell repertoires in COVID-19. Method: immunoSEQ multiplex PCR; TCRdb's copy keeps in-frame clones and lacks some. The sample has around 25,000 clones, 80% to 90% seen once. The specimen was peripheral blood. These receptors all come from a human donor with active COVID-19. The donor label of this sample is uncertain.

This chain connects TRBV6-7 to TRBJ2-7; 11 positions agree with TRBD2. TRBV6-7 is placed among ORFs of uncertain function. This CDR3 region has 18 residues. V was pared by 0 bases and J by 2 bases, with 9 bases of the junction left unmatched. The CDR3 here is CASSYSSLAGGNAYEQYF. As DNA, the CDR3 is TGTGCCAGCAGTTACTCGTCGCTAGCGGGGGGCAATGCCTACGAGCAGTACTTC.

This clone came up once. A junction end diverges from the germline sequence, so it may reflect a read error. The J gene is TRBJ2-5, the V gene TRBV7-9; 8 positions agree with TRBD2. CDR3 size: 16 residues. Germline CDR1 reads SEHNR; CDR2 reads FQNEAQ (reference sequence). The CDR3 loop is CASSLPDGGGGETQYF. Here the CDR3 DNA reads TGTGCCAGCAGCTTACCGGACGGGGGGGGCGGGGAGACCCAATACTTC.

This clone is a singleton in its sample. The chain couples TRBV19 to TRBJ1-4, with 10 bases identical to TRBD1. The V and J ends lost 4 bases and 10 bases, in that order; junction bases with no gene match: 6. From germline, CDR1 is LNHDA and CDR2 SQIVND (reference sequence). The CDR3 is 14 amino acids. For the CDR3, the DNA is TGTGCCAGTAGTAACCTAGGACAGGGGGGAAAACTGTTTTTT. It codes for CASSNLGQGGKLFF.

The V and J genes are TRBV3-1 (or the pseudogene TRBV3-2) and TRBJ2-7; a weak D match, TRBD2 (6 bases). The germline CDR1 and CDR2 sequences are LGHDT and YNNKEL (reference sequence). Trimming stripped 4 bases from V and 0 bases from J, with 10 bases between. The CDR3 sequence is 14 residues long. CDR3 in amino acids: CASSRKEGSYEQYF. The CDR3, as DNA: TGTGCCAGCAGCCGCAAGGAGGGCTCCTACGAGCAGTACTTC.

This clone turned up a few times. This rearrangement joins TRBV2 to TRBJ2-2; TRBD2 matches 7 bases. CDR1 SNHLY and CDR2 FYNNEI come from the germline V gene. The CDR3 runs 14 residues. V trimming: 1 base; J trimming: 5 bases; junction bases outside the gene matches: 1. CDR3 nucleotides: TGTGCCAGCAGTGAAGGAGCGGGGACCGGGGAGCTGTTTTTT. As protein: CASSEGAGTGELFF.

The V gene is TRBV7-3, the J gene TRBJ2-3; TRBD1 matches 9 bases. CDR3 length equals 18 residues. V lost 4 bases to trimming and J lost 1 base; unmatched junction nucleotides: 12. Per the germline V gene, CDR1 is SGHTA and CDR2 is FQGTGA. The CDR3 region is CASSSVGTGIRGTDTQYF. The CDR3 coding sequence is TGTGCCAGCAGCTCCGTTGGGACAGGGATTCGGGGCACAGATACGCAGTATTTT.